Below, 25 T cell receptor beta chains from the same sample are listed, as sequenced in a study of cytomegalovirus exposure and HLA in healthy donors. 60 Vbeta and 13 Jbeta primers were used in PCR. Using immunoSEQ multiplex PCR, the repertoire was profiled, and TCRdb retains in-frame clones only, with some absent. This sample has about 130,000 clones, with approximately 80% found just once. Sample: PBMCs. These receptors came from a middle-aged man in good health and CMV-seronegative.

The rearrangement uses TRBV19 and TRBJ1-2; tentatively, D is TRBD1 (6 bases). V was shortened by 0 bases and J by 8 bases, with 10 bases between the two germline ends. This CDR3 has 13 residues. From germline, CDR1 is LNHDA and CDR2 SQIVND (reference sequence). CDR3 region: CASSIDRGYGYTF. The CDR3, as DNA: TGTGCCAGTAGTATAGACAGGGGATACGGCTACACCTTC.

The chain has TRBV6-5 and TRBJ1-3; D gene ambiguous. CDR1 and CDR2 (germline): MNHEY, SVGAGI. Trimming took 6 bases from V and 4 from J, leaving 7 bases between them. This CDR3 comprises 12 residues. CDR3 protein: CASSREGNTIYF. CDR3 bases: TGTGCCAGCAGCCGGGAGGGAAACACCATATATTTT.

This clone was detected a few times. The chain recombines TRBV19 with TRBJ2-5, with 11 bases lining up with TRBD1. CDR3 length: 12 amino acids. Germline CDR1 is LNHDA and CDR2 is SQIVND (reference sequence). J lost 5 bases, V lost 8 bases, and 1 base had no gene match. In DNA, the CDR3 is TGTGCCAGTGGGGACAGGGGGGAGACCCAGTACTTC. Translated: CASGDRGETQYF.

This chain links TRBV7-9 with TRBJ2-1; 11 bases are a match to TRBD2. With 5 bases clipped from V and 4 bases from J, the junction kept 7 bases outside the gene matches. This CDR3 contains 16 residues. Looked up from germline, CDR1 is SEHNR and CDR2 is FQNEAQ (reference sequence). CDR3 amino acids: CASSPPGLAEYNEQFF. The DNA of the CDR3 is TGTGCCAGCAGCCCCCCGGGACTAGCGGAGTACAATGAGCAGTTCTTC.

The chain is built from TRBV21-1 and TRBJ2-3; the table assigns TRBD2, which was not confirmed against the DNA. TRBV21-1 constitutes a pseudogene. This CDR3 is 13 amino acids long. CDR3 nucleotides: TGTGCCAGCATAAACCGGGTCACAGATACGCAGTATTTT. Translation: CASINRVTDTQYF.

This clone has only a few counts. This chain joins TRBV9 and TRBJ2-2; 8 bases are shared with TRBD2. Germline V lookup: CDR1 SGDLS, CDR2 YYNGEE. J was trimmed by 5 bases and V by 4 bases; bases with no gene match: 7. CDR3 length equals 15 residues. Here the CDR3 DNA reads TGTGCCAGCAGCCCCCGGGGGGGCGCTACCGGGGAGCTGTTTTTT. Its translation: CASSPRGGATGELFF. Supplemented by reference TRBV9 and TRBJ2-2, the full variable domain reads DSGVTQTPKHLITATGQRVTLRCSPRSGDLSVYWYQQSLDQGLQFLIQYYNGEERAKGNILERFSAQQFPDLHSELNLSSLELGDSALYFCASSPRGGATGELFFGEGSRLTVL.

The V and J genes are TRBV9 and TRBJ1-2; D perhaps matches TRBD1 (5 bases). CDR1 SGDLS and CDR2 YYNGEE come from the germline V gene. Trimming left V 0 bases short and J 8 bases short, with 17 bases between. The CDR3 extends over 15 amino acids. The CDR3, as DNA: TGTGCCAGCAGCGTAGGCATTCTGGGGGGACGAGGCTACACCTTC. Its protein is CASSVGILGGRGYTF.

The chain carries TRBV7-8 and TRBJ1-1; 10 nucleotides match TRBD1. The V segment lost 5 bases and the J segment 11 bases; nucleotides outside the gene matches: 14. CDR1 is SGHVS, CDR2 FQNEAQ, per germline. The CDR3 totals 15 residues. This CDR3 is CASSQWDRGNGYAFF. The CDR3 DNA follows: TGTGCCAGCAGCCAATGGGACAGGGGAAATGGGTATGCTTTCTTT.

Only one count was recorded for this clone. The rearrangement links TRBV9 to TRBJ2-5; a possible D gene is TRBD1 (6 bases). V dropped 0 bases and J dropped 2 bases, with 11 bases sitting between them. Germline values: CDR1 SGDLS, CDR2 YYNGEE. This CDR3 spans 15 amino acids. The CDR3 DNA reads TGTGCCAGCAGCGTAGGACATACAGGGCAAGAGACCCAGTACTTC. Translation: CASSVGHTGQETQYF.

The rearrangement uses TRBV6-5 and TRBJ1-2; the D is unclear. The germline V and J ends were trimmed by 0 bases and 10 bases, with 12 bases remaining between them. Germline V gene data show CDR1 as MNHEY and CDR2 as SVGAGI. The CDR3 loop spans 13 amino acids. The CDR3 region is CASSYSSPTSYTF. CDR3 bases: TGTGCCAGCAGTTACTCGTCTCCTACTTCCTACACCTTC.

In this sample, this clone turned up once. CDR3 DNA sequence: TGTGCCAGCAGTTTAGGGAGGTCAGATACGCAGTATTTT. Its protein product is CASSLGRSDTQYF. The chain recombines TRBV27 with TRBJ2-3; D is possibly TRBD2 (6 bases). Looked up from germline, CDR1 is MNHEY and CDR2 is SMNVEV (reference sequence). V was shortened by 2 bases and J by 4 bases, with 7 bases between the two germline ends. CDR3 length equals 13 residues.

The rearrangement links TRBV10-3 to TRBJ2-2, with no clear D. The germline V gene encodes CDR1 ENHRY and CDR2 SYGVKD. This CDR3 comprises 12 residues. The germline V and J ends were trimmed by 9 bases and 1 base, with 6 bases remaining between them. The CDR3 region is CAMSVNTGELFF. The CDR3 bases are TGTGCCATGTCGGTGAACACCGGGGAGCTGTTTTTT.

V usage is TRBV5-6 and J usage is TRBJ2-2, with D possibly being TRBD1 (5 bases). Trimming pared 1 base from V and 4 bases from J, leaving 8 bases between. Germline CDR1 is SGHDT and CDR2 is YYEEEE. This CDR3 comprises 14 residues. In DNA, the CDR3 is TGTGCCAGCAGCTTGTGGGGCAGCACCGGGGAGCTGTTTTTT. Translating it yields CASSLWGSTGELFF.

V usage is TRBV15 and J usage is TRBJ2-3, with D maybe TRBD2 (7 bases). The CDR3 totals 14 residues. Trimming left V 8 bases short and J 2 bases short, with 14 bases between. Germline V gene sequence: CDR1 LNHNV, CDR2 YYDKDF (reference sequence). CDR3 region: CATGEGGTTDTQYF. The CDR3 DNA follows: TGTGCCACCGGGGAGGGGGGGACCACAGATACGCAGTATTTT.

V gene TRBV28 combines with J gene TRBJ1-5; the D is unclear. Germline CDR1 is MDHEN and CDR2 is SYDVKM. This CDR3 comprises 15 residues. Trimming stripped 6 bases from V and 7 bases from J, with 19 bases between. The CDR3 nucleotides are TGTGCCAGCAGCTTGGCAGCGGTCTTCAGCCAGCCCCAGCATTTT. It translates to CASSLAAVFSQPQHF.

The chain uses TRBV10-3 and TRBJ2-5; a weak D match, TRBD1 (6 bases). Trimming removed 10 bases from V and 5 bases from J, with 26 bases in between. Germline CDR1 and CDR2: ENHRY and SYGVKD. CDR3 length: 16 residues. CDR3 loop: CATRGGDTLNLETQYF. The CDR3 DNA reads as TGTGCCACGAGAGGGGGTGACACCCTCAATCTGGAGACCCAGTACTTC.

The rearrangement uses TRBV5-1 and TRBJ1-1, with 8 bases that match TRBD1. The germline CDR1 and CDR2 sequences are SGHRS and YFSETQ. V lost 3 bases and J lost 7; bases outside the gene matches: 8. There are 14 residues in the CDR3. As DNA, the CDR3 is TGCGCCAGCAGCTGGGACAGGCAAAAAGGTGAAGCTTTCTTT. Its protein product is CASSWDRQKGEAFF.

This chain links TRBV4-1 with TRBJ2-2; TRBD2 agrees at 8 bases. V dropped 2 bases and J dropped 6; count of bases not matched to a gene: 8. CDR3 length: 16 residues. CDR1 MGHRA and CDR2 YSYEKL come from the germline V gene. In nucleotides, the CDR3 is TGCGCCAGCAGCCAACTTACTAGCGGAGGTGCCGGGGAGCTGTTTTTT. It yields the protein CASSQLTSGGAGELFF.

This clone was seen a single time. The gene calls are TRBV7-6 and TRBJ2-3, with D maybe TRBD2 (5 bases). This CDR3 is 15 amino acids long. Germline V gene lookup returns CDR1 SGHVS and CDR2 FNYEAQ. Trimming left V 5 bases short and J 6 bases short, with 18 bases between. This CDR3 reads CASSTRERLTDTQYF. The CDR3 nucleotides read TGTGCCAGCAGCACCCGAGAGCGGCTGACGGATACGCAGTATTTT.

The CDR3 nucleotides are TGTGCCAGCAGTTACGACCCCCGGGTAGGATCTGAAGCTTTCTTT. Translation gives CASSYDPRVGSEAFF. V usage is TRBV6-5 and J usage is TRBJ1-1; D not certain. Germline assignment: CDR1 MNHEY and CDR2 SVGAGI. CDR3 size: 15 residues. V lost 2 bases to trimming and J lost 6 bases, with 16 bases between them.

In DNA, the CDR3 is TGCGCCAGCAGCCAAGATGCCACTAGGAGCCGGGGCAATGAGCAGTTCTTC. Amino acid sequence: CASSQDATRSRGNEQFF. The V gene is TRBV4-1, the J gene TRBJ2-1; D is perhaps TRBD2 (5 bases). This CDR3 has 17 amino acids. The germline CDR1 and CDR2 sequences are MGHRA and YSYEKL. The germline V and J ends were trimmed by 0 bases and 6 bases, with 18 bases remaining between them.

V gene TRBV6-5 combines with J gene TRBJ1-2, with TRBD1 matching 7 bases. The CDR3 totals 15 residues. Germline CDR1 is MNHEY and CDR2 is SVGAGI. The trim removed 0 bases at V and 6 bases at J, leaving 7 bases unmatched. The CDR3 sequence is CASSYSAPTGNGYTF. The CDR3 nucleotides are TGTGCCAGCAGTTACTCGGCCCCGACAGGGAATGGCTACACCTTC.

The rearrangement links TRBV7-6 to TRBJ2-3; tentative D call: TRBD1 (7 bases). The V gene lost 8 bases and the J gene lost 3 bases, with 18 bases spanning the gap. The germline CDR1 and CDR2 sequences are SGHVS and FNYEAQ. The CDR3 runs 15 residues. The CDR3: CASGLTGRSTDTQYF. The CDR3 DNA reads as TGTGCCAGCGGATTGACAGGGAGGTCAACAGATACGCAGTATTTT.

CDR3 residues: CASSQEASGREADTQYF. The DNA for the CDR3 is TGCGCCAGCAGCCAAGAGGCTAGCGGGAGGGAGGCGGATACGCAGTATTTT. This chain links TRBV4-3 with TRBJ2-3; 12 positions match TRBD2. Trimming cost V 0 bases and J 6 bases; bases outside gene matches: 7. Germline CDR1 reads LGHNA; CDR2 reads YSLEER. This CDR3 has 17 residues.

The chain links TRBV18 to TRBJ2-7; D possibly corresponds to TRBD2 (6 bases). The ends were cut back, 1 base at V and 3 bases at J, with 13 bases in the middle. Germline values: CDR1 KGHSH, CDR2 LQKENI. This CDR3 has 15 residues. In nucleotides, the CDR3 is TGTGCCAGCTCACCACAAGGACTAACCAACTACGAGCAGTACTTC. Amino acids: CASSPQGLTNYEQYF.